A selection of T cell receptor beta chains follows, all from one sample in a study of cytomegalovirus exposure and HLA in healthy donors. Profiling relied on immunoSEQ multiplex PCR, and the TCRdb table lists in-frame clones only, not all of them. The top ten hold 4.1% of the sample, which has 150,000 to 200,000 clones, roughly four fifths seen once. Material for sequencing was PBMCs. These receptors were obtained from a man over 45 in good health and CMV-seropositive. Each CDR3 is given with its conserved first and last residue. A D gene is named only where the DNA matches it firmly. Size tells how often a clone was seen (once, few, many) or the class of an expanded clone, and some rows leave it out.

J: TRBJ1-3; size: -; V: TRBV7-9; D: -; CDR3: CASRLGAGNTIYF; DNA: TGTGCCAGCAGGTTGGGAGCTGGAAACACCATATATTTT
J: TRBJ1-1; size: -; V: TRBV28; D: -; CDR3: CASSLTVNTEAFF; DNA: TGTGCCAGCAGTTTAACAGTGAACACTGAAGCTTTCTTT
J: TRBJ2-7; size: -; V: TRBV5-6; D: -; CDR3: CASSPGTEYEQYF; DNA: TGTGCCAGCAGCCCAGGGACTGAGTACGAGCAGTACTTC
J: TRBJ1-4; size: once; V: TRBV28; D: TRBD1; CDR3: CASTPGQGDEKLFF; DNA: TGTGCCAGCACCCCAGGACAGGGTGATGAAAAACTGTTTTTT
J: TRBJ2-7; size: -; V: TRBV9; D: TRBD1; CDR3: CASSVGTGQGEQYF; DNA: TGTGCCAGCAGCGTAGGGACAGGGCAGGGCGAGCAGTACTTC
J: TRBJ2-2; size: -; V: TRBV28; D: TRBD2; CDR3: CASETSGATGELFF; DNA: TGTGCCAGCGAGACTAGCGGTGCCACCGGGGAGCTGTTTTTT
J: TRBJ2-7; size: -; V: TRBV6-1; D: -; CDR3: CASIRRDNSYEQYF; DNA: TGTGCCAGCATCCGCCGGGACAACTCCTACGAGCAGTACTTC
J: TRBJ2-7; size: -; V: TRBV11-2; D: TRBD2; CDR3: CASRSSGGASYEQYF; DNA: TGTGCCAGCAGGTCTAGCGGGGGGGCGTCCTACGAGCAGTACTTC
J: TRBJ1-1; size: -; V: TRBV5-1; D: TRBD1; CDR3: CASSAPGTGSEAFF; DNA: TGCGCCAGCAGCGCACCGGGGACAGGGAGTGAAGCTTTCTTT
J: TRBJ2-3; size: -; V: TRBV7-2; D: TRBD2; CDR3: CASSRGASGGREPDTQYF; DNA: TGTGCCAGCAGCCGGGGGGCTAGCGGGGGGCGGGAACCAGATACGCAGTATTTT
J: TRBJ2-5; size: -; V: TRBV5-1; D: TRBD2; CDR3: CASSLWRAGGQETQYF; DNA: TGCGCCAGCAGCTTGTGGAGAGCGGGAGGGCAAGAGACCCAGTACTTC
J: TRBJ2-7; size: -; V: TRBV5-1; D: -; CDR3: CASSIAGRQLPTYEQYF; DNA: TGCGCCAGCAGCATCGCGGGACGACAACTACCCACCTACGAGCAGTACTTC
J: TRBJ2-7; size: -; V: TRBV28; D: -; CDR3: CASSKPGSAQYEQYF; DNA: TGTGCCAGCAGTAAACCGGGATCCGCTCAGTACGAGCAGTACTTC
J: TRBJ2-4; size: -; V: TRBV6-5; D: TRBD2; CDR3: CASSYSSSGRPQYF; DNA: TGTGCCAGCAGTTACTCTTCTAGCGGGAGGCCTCAGTACTTC
J: TRBJ2-7; size: few; V: TRBV30; D: TRBD2; CDR3: CAGGEASYEQYF; DNA: TGTGCCGGGGGGGAGGCCTCCTACGAGCAGTACTTC
J: TRBJ1-1; size: -; V: TRBV19; D: -; CDR3: CASSSWNRATEAFF; DNA: TGTGCCAGCTCGAGTTGGAACAGGGCCACTGAAGCTTTCTTT
J: TRBJ2-5; size: -; V: TRBV6-1; D: -; CDR3: CASSTATPRETQYF; DNA: TGTGCCAGCAGCACCGCGACCCCCAGGGAGACCCAGTACTTC
J: TRBJ1-4; size: -; V: TRBV6-1; D: -; CDR3: CASIPGSTNEKLFF; DNA: TGTGCCAGCATTCCAGGGTCAACTAATGAAAAACTGTTTTTT
J: TRBJ2-3; size: -; V: TRBV23-1; D: TRBD1; CDR3: CAGGTGLDIGDTQYF; DNA: TGCGCCGGCGGGACAGGCCTAGATATTGGAGATACGCAGTATTTT
J: TRBJ2-5; size: -; V: TRBV5-1; D: -; CDR3: CASSLNRGRETQYF; DNA: TGCGCCAGCAGCCTCAATCGGGGGAGGGAGACCCAGTACTTC
J: TRBJ2-2; size: once; V: TRBV1; D: -; CDR3: CTSSQAVPSRYNTGELFF; DNA: TGCACCAGCAGCCAAGCGGTGCCGTCGCGGTACAACACCGGGGAGCTGTTTTTT
J: TRBJ1-5; size: few; V: TRBV7-8; D: -; CDR3: CASSLVSQSNQPQHF; DNA: TGTGCCAGCAGCTTGGTTTCACAGTCGAATCAGCCCCAGCATTTT
J: TRBJ2-7; size: -; V: TRBV11-2; D: TRBD2; CDR3: CASSLELAGEYEQYF; DNA: TGTGCCAGCAGCTTAGAGTTAGCGGGGGAATACGAGCAGTACTTC
J: TRBJ2-7; size: -; V: TRBV27; D: TRBD1; CDR3: CASSGGRTGMWYEQYF; DNA: TGTGCCAGCAGTGGGGGGCGGACAGGGATGTGGTACGAGCAGTACTTC
J: TRBJ2-7; size: -; V: TRBV6-6; D: TRBD1; CDR3: CASSGSPGQGAYEQYF; DNA: TGTGCCAGCAGTGGCTCTCCGGGACAGGGGGCTTACGAGCAGTACTTC
J: TRBJ2-5; size: -; V: TRBV18; D: TRBD1; CDR3: CASSPGTGGSGETQYF; DNA: TGTGCCAGCTCACCAGGGACAGGGGGTTCAGGAGAGACCCAGTACTTC
J: TRBJ2-2; size: -; V: TRBV2; D: -; CDR3: CASMVGRGTGELFF; DNA: TGTGCCAGCATGGTGGGGCGGGGCACCGGGGAGCTGTTTTTT
J: TRBJ2-1; size: -; V: TRBV7-3; D: TRBD2; CDR3: CASSAHSGGVTEQFF; DNA: TGTGCCAGCAGCGCGCATAGCGGGGGGGTCACTGAGCAGTTCTTC